The present T cell receptor (beta chain) was sequenced within a study of cytomegalovirus exposure and HLA in healthy donors. Study overall: Within the Caucasian-associated ancestry cluster were more than 75% of the roughly 400 genotyped donors.

About this clone itself: Antigen specificity is unknown.

General study results and limits: Common viral pathogens seemed to be connected with several of the most significant clusters, according to a later analysis.

The PCR ran on 60 Vbeta and 13 Jbeta primers. Libraries were prepared by immunoSEQ multiplex PCR; TCRdb keeps only in-frame clonotypes and omits some of them. The data show about 190,000 clones, 85% seen once. The receptor was derived from a boy aged 2 to 10 in good health and CMV-seronegative. The sequenced sample consisted of PBMCs.

The CDR3 here is CASSDSGTGGVNEQFF. For the CDR3, the DNA is TGTGCCAGCAGTGATTCGGGGACAGGGGGCGTCAATGAGCAGTTCTTC. This chain links TRBV6-4 with TRBJ2-1; 12 bases agree with TRBD1. The V gene end was trimmed by 3 bases and the J gene end by 6 bases; junction bases not matched to a gene: 6. Per the germline V gene, CDR1 is MRHNA and CDR2 is SNTAGT. The CDR3 length is 16 residues.